The subject of this entry is one T cell receptor beta chain. The CDR3 has 14 residues. Germline-derived CDR1 and CDR2 are SGHTA and FQGNSA. V was pared by 3 bases and J by 3 bases, with 2 bases of the junction left unmatched. This sample is part of a study of blood T cell repertoires in COVID-19. Study in general: Both acute and convalescent COVID-19 samples were obtained from the United States, Italy and Spain. Nucleic acid was either cDNA or gDNA, and it came from T cells, B-cell-depleted T cells, or PBMCs.

Profiling relied on immunoSEQ multiplex PCR, and the TCRdb table lists in-frame clones only, not all of them. The sample carries approximately 100,000 clones, around 80% recorded once. This sequence originates from a human donor in a cohort sampled during active or convalescent COVID-19. The sample was peripheral blood. V is TRBV7-2 and J is TRBJ2-4; 7 nucleotides align to TRBD1. The CDR3 region is CASSLGDSKNIQYF. CDR3 DNA sequence: TGTGCCAGCAGCTTGGGGGACAGCAAAAACATTCAGTACTTC. Full variable domain (outside the CDR3, taken from reference TRBV7-2 and TRBJ2-4): GAGVSQSPSNKVTEKGKDVELRCDPISGHTALYWYRQSLGQGLEFLIYFQGNSAPDKSGLPSDRFSAERTGGSVSTLTIQRTQQEDSAVYLCASSLGDSKNIQYFGAGTRLSVL.